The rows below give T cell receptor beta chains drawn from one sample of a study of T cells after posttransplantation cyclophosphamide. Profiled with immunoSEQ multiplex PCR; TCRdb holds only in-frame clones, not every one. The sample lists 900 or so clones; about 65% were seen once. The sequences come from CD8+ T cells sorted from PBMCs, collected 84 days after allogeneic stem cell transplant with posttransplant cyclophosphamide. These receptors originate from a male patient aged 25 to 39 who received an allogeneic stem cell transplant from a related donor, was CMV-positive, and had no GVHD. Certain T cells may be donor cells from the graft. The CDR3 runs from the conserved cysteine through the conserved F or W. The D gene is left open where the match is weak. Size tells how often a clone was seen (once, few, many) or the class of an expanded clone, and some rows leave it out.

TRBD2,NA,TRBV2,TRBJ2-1,TGTGCCAGCAGGGGTGAGCGGGAGGGCCACTCCTACAATGAGCAGTTCTTC,CASRGEREGHSYNEQFF
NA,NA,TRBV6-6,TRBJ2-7,TGTGCCATTTCATTCGATCTGGCGGGGGCTTTCCACGAGCAGTACTTC,CAISFDLAGAFHEQYF
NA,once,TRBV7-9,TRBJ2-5,TGTGCCAGCAGCTCAAACCCCTATGTTCAAGAGACCCAGTACTTC,CASSSNPYVQETQYF
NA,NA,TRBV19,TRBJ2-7,TGTGCCAGTAGCGCGGGGCGCTACTACGAGCAGTACTTC,CASSAGRYYEQYF
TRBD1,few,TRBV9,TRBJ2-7,TGTGCCAGCAGCGCACCGGGGACAGGGTACGGCGAGCAGTACTTC,CASSAPGTGYGEQYF
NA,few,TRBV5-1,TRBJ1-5,TGCGCCAGCAGCTTGGTCGGGGGTAGCAATCAGCCCCAGCATTTT,CASSLVGGSNQPQHF
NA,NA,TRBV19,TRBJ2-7,TGTGCCAGTAGTCCCGGACTGGGCGACGTCTACGAGCAGTACTTC,CASSPGLGDVYEQYF
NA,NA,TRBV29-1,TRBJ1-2,TGCAGCGCTGGCTCGGACAGCTATGGCTACACCTTC,CSAGSDSYGYTF
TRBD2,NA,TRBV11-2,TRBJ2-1,TGTGCCAGCAGCTTAGCTCCCTTTACTAGCGGGACGGGGAATGAGCAGTTCTTC,CASSLAPFTSGTGNEQFF
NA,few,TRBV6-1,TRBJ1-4,TGTGCCAGCAGTGAAGCAGGGGATCCTTTCCTTAATGAAAAACTGTTTTTT,CASSEAGDPFLNEKLFF
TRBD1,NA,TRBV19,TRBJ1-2,TGTGCCAGTAGTTCGGGACAGATCTATGGCTACACCTTC,CASSSGQIYGYTF
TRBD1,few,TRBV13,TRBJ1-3,TGTGCCAGCAGCCCCCCAGGGGGAATTGGAAACACCATATATTTT,CASSPPGGIGNTIYF
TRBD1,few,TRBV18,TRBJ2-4,TGTGCCAGCTCACCGGGACAGGGGGAGATAGACATTCAGTACTTC,CASSPGQGEIDIQYF
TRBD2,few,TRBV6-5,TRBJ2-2,TGTGCCAGCAGTTACTCGCAGCGGGAGGTAGCCGGGGAGCTGTTTTTT,CASSYSQREVAGELFF
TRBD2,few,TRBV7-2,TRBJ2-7,TGTGCCAGCAGCTTGGGAGGGACCACTTACGAGCAGTACTTC,CASSLGGTTYEQYF
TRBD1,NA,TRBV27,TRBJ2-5,TGTGCCAGCAGCCACCGGGACAGGGGGAGGGAGACCCAGTACTTC,CASSHRDRGRETQYF
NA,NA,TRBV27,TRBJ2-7,TGTGCCAGCAGTTTAATCGGGCAGGGCTCCCGCGAGCAGTACTTC,CASSLIGQGSREQYF
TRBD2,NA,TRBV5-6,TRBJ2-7,TGTGCCAGCAGAATTACGGCCAGACTAGCGGGAGAAGAGGAGCAGTACTTC,CASRITARLAGEEEQYF
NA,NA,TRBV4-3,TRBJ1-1,TGCGCCAGCAGCCAATCATTAACAGGAAACACTGAAGCTTTCTTT,CASSQSLTGNTEAFF
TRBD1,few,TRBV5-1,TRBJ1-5,TGCGCCAGCAGCTTGGTAGGGGGCAGCAATCAGCCCCAGCATTTT,CASSLVGGSNQPQHF
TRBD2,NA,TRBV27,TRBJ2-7,TGTGCCAGCAGTTTAGGGGTCCCGGGACTAGAGCAGTACTTC,CASSLGVPGLEQYF
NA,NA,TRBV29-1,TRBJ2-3,TGCAGCGTTGAGCGCGGAATTAGCACAGATACGCAGTATTTT,CSVERGISTDTQYF
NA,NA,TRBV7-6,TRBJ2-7,TGTGTCAGCAGCCCTGGGGTGGGGTTGCGGGCCACCTACGACCAGTACTTC,CVSSPGVGLRATYDQYF
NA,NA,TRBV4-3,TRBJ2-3,TGCGCCAGCAGCCAAGAAGAGGGAACAGATACGCAGTATTTT,CASSQEEGTDTQYF
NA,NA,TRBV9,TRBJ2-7,TGTGCCAGCAGCTATGGGGAGCCCTACGAGCAGTACTTC,CASSYGEPYEQYF
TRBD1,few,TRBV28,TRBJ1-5,TGTGCCAGCAGGGGGGACAGGGGTCAGCCCCAGCATTTT,CASRGDRGQPQHF
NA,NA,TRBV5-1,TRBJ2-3,TGCGCCAGTAGCTTGGACGAGACAGGCCCCGATACGCAGTATTTT,CASSLDETGPDTQYF
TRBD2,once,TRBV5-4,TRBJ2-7,TGTGCCAGCAGTTCCGGGACTACCCCCTCCTACGAGCAGTACTTC,CASSSGTTPSYEQYF
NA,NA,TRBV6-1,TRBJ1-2,TGTGCCAGCAGTGATTACCACACCACTAACTATGGCTACACCTTC,CASSDYHTTNYGYTF
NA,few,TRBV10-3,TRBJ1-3,TGTGCCATCAGGACTGATACGAGAAACACCATATATTTT,CAIRTDTRNTIYF
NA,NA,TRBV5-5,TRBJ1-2,TGTGCCAGCAGCTTGACAGAGCACTATGGCTACACCTTC,CASSLTEHYGYTF
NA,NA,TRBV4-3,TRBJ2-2,TGCGCCAGCAGCCCTCGACAGTTGGAGAACACCGGGGAGCTGTTTTTT,CASSPRQLENTGELFF
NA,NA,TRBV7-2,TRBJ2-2,TGTGCCAGCAGCTTAGTTCTTAACACCGGGGAGCTGTTTTTT,CASSLVLNTGELFF
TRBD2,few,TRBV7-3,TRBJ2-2,TGTGCCAGCAGCTTTTTAGCGGGAGGCACCGGGGAGCTGTTTTTT,CASSFLAGGTGELFF
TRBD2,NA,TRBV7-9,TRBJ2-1,TGTGCCAGCAGCTTTTTAAGGAGTCTAGCGGGAGCGGATGAGCAGTTCTTC,CASSFLRSLAGADEQFF
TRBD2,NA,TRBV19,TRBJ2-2,TGTGCCAGTAGTATTCATTGGGCTAGCGGGAGGGTAACCGGGGAGCTGTTTTTT,CASSIHWASGRVTGELFF
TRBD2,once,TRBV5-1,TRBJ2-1,TGCGCCAGCAGCTTGCTTGGGTATAGCGGGAGGGAGGATGAGCAGTTCTTC,CASSLLGYSGREDEQFF
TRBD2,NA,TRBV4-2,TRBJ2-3,TGTGCCAGCAGCCAAGACGGCGGGAGGGGGGCAGATACGCAGTATTTT,CASSQDGGRGADTQYF
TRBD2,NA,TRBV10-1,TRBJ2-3,TGCGCCAGCAGATTCATTTCTACTTTGACTAGCGGGGCACAAGTTCATACGCAGTATTTT,CASRFISTLTSGAQVHTQYF
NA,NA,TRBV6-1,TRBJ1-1,TGTGCCAGCAGTGAATCTGGCTCCCCGCAAGCTTTCTTT,CASSESGSPQAFF
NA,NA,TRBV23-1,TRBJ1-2,TGCGCCAGGGACTTCGAACTCCGGGCGTACTATGGCTACACCTTC,CARDFELRAYYGYTF
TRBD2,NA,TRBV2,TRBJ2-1,TGTGCCAGCAGAGGGACTAGCGGGGGCTACAATGAGCAGTTCTTC,CASRGTSGGYNEQFF
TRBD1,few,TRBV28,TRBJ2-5,TGTGCCAGCAGTTCTTCCGGACAGGGTCCGGAGACCCAGTACTTC,CASSSSGQGPETQYF
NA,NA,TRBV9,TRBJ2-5,TGTGCCAGCAGCGTAGAGGGCCGGGGCCAAGAGACCCAGTACTTC,CASSVEGRGQETQYF
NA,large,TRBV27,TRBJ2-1,TGTGCCAGCAGTCCTTACTTCACACAGGGTAATGCCCACAATGAGCAGTTCTTC,CASSPYFTQGNAHNEQFF
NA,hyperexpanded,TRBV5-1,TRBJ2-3,TGCGCCAGCAGCTTGGACAAGACAGGCCCCGATACGCAGTATTTT,CASSLDKTGPDTQYF
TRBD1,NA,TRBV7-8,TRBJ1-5,TGTGCCAGCAGCTTACTTCCCAGGGGGGACCATCAGCCCCAGCATTTT,CASSLLPRGDHQPQHF
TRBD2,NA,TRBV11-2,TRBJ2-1,TGTGCCAGCAGCCGAGGGACTAGCGGGAGGTGGACTGATGAGCAGTTCTTC,CASSRGTSGRWTDEQFF
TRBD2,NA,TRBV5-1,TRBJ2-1,TGCGCCAGCAGCTGGACTGGGGGGGGCTCCTACAATGAGCAGTTCTTC,CASSWTGGGSYNEQFF
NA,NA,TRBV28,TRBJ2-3,TGTGCCAGTCGAACTCTCCTTAGCACAGATACGCAGTATTTT,CASRTLLSTDTQYF
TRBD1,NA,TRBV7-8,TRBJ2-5,TGTGCCAGCACTCCTTACAGGGGCTTGGGAGAGACCCAGTACTTC,CASTPYRGLGETQYF
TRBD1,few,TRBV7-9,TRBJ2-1,TGTGCCAGCAGCCCCATAGACAGGGGTAACAATGAGCAGTTCTTC,CASSPIDRGNNEQFF
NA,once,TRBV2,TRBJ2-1,TGTGCCAGCAGCCATAACACCCCCTTATACAATGAGCAGTTCTTC,CASSHNTPLYNEQFF
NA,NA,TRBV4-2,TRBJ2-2,TGTGCCAGCAGCCAAGGGCTAGCCCCCGGGGAGCTGTTTTTT,CASSQGLAPGELFF
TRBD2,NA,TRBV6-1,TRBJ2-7,TGTGCCAGCAGTGAATCCCTAGCGGGAGGACCTAGCTCCTACGAGCAGTACTTC,CASSESLAGGPSSYEQYF
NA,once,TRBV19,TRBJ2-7,TGTGCCAGTAGTATCGGCGGATCCGAGCAGTACTTC,CASSIGGSEQYF